This is a list of T cell receptor beta chains from one sample in a study of blood T cell repertoires in COVID-19. Only in-frame clones appear in the TCRdb table, and some are missing; sequencing was by immunoSEQ multiplex PCR. In the table there are more than 150,000 clones, 82% of which are singletons. The sequencing input was PBMCs or T cells enriched from blood (not recorded which). These receptors all stem from a man aged 40-49 years who had recovered from COVID-19. Each CDR3 is given with its conserved first and last residue. The D gene is left open where the match is weak. Rows may omit the clone size; those that give it use once, few, many or a size class.

clone size	D gene	J gene	V gene	CDR3 DNA	CDR3 protein
-	TRBD2	TRBJ2-3	TRBV10-3	TGTGCCATCACCCGTAGCGGGACTAGCACAGATACGCAGTATTTT	CAITRSGTSTDTQYF
-	TRBD1	TRBJ1-1	TRBV7-3	TGTGCCAGCAGCTTAACAGCACAGGGGATGAACACTGAAGCTTTCTTT	CASSLTAQGMNTEAFF
-	-	TRBJ2-3	TRBV10-3	TGTGCCATCAGTGAGTCGAGAGCTGGGGCGGGCACAGATACGCAGTATTTT	CAISESRAGAGTDTQYF
-	TRBD2	TRBJ2-1	TRBV5-1	TGCGCCAGCAGCCGGGAGGCGGGAGCTTACAATGAGCAGTTCTTC	CASSREAGAYNEQFF
-	TRBD1	TRBJ1-2	TRBV4-3	TGCGCCAGCGGGAGGACAGGGGATTTTCACTATGGCTACACCTTC	CASGRTGDFHYGYTF
-	-	TRBJ1-2	TRBV23-1	TGCGCCAGCAGTCAATGGGGTGTGGGGCCGGGCTACACCTTC	CASSQWGVGPGYTF
-	-	TRBJ1-4	TRBV5-4	TGTGCCAGCAGCTTGACAGGGAGGGATGAAAAACTGTTTTTT	CASSLTGRDEKLFF
-	-	TRBJ1-4	TRBV5-1	TGCGCCAGCAGCTTGGGAGTTGGGGCGCGGGGGGAAAAACTGTTTTTT	CASSLGVGARGEKLFF
-	-	TRBJ2-5	TRBV7-3	TGTGCCAGCAGCTTAGGGGCGCGAGAGACCCAGTACTTC	CASSLGARETQYF
-	TRBD1	TRBJ1-5	TRBV19	TGTGCCAGTAGTGACGGACAGGGAAGCAATCAGCCCCAGCATTTT	CASSDGQGSNQPQHF
-	-	TRBJ1-5	TRBV5-4	TGTGCCAGCAGTTCGGCGGGACCCCAGTACCATCAGCCCCAGCATTTT	CASSSAGPQYHQPQHF
-	-	TRBJ2-5	TRBV7-9	TGTGCCAGCAGCCTCGGGACATCTAGGGAGACCCAGTACTTC	CASSLGTSRETQYF
few	-	TRBJ1-4	TRBV18	TGTGCCAGCTCACGGGACACGGTTTATGAAAAACTGTTTTTT	CASSRDTVYEKLFF
-	-	TRBJ1-1	TRBV30	TGTGCCTGTGACAGGTACGACACTGAAGCTTTCTTT	CACDRYDTEAFF
-	-	TRBJ2-1	TRBV5-6	TGTGCCAGCAGCCTCGGAGGGGGCGAGCAGTTCTTC	CASSLGGGEQFF
few	TRBD2	TRBJ2-7	TRBV30	TGTGCCTGGAGTACCCTAGCGGGAGTTCTTGGGTACGAGCAGTACTTC	CAWSTLAGVLGYEQYF
-	-	TRBJ2-3	TRBV6-2/TRBV6-3	TGTGCCAGCAGTTACTACCCTGTAGACACAGATACGCAGTATTTT	CASSYYPVDTDTQYF
-	-	TRBJ2-7	TRBV7-2	TGTGCCAGCAGCTTAGCTTCGATCGGCGAGCAGTACTTC	CASSLASIGEQYF
-	-	TRBJ1-2	TRBV19	TGTGCCAGTGGCACGTACGGCTACACCTTC	CASGTYGYTF
-	-	TRBJ1-2	TRBV7-2	TGTGCCAGCAGCTTAGTGAAAGGACAGCCCTATGGCTACACCTTC	CASSLVKGQPYGYTF
-	-	TRBJ2-1	TRBV7-2	TGTGCCAGCAGCTTAGGGGGCGGGGCCAGCGTGAATGAGCAGTTCTTC	CASSLGGGASVNEQFF
-	-	TRBJ1-2	TRBV5-8	TGTGCCAGCAGCTTGGGCGGGACCTATGGCTACACCTTC	CASSLGGTYGYTF
-	-	TRBJ1-5	TRBV21-1	TGTGCCAGCAGCAAATACTCAGGGTTAAAGCCCCAGCATTTT	CASSKYSGLKPQHF
-	-	TRBJ1-2	TRBV7-9	TGTGCCAGCAGCCCAACAGGGCATCGGGACTATGGCTACACCTTC	CASSPTGHRDYGYTF
-	TRBD1	TRBJ1-2	TRBV11-2	TGTGCCAGCAGCCCTGGGACAGGGAACTATGGCTACACCTTC	CASSPGTGNYGYTF
many	-	TRBJ1-1	TRBV11-2	TGTGCCAGCAGCCCCAGGCTCGCGCAGGTGAACACTGAAGCTTTCTTT	CASSPRLAQVNTEAFF
few	TRBD1	TRBJ1-6	TRBV18	TGTGCCAGCTCACCACCCCAGGGGGCTAGCTCACCCCTCCACTTT	CASSPPQGASSPLHF
-	-	TRBJ2-3	TRBV30	TGTGCCTGGCAGCCCGAGACAGTTAGCACAGATACGCAGTATTTT	CAWQPETVSTDTQYF
-	TRBD1	TRBJ1-1	TRBV5-8	TGTGCCAGCAGCTACGGACAGGGAAAGAACACTGAAGCTTTCTTT	CASSYGQGKNTEAFF
-	-	TRBJ1-2	TRBV7-8	TGTGCCAGCAGCTTATCACTGATATATGGCTACACCTTC	CASSLSLIYGYTF
-	TRBD2	TRBJ2-7	TRBV2	TGTGCCAGCAGGGGGACTACCAACCTCTACGAGCAGTACTTC	CASRGTTNLYEQYF
-	-	TRBJ2-7	TRBV5-5	TGTGCCAGCAGCTCAGGGGTCACCTACGAGCAGTACTTC	CASSSGVTYEQYF
once	-	TRBJ1-1	TRBV2	TGTGCCAGCAGTGATGTGCGGGAGGTCGGTTCAGCTTTCTTT	CASSDVREVGSAFF
-	TRBD2	TRBJ2-1	TRBV19	TGTGCCAGTAGTCCCAAGGGACTAGCGGGAAAACGCGAGCAGTTCTTC	CASSPKGLAGKREQFF
many	TRBD2	TRBJ2-2	TRBV19	TGTGCCAGTAGTTTGACTAGCGGGGCCGGGGAGCTGTTTTTT	CASSLTSGAGELFF
-	-	TRBJ2-1	TRBV5-6	TGTGCCAGCAGCTCGACAGGCCAGCAGTTCTTC	CASSSTGQQFF